What follows is one T cell receptor beta chain and its context. Here immunoSEQ multiplex PCR was the method, and the copy in TCRdb shows in-frame clones only, minus some. The sample gives 150,000 to 200,000 clones, 88% of which show up once; around 25% is in the top ten. These data are taken from a study of blood T cell repertoires in COVID-19. Study summary: Italy, Spain and the United States were the sources of the convalescent and acute COVID-19 samples. PBMCs, B-cell-depleted T cells, or T cells were the source of the cDNA or gDNA that made up the material.

The clonotype originates from a man aged 60-69 years with acute or convalescent COVID-19. Material for sequencing was peripheral blood.

The CDR3 DNA is TGTGCCAGCAGCTTCCGGGACAGGCGTCAGGATGGCTACACCTTC. Translated, it gives CASSFRDRRQDGYTF. The rearrangement uses TRBV11-3 and TRBJ1-2; 8 bases align to TRBD1. The CDR3 is made up of 15 amino acids. Germline CDR1 and CDR2: SGHNT and YENEEA. Trimming took 3 bases from V and 6 from J; bases not matched to a gene: 9.